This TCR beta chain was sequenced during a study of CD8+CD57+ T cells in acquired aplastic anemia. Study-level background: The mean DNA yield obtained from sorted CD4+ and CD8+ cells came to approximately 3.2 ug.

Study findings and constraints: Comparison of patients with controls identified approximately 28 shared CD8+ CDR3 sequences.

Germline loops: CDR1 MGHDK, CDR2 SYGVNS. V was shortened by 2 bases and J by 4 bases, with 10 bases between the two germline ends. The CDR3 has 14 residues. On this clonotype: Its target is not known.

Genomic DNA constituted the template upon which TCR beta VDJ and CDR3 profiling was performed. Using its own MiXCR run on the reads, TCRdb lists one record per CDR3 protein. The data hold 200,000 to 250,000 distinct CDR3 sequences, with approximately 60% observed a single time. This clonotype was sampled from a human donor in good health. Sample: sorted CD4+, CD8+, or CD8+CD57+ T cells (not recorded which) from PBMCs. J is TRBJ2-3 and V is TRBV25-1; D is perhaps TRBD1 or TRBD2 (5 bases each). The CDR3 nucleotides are TGTGCCAGCAGTGAAGTGGGGGACGCAGATACGCAGTATTTT. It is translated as CASSEVGDADTQYF. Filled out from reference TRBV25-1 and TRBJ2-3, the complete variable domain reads EADIYQTPRYLVIGTGKKITLECSQTMGHDKMYWYQQDPGMELHLIHYSYGVNSTEKGDLSSESTVSRIRTEHFPLTLESARPSHTSQYLCASSEVGDADTQYFGPGTRLTVL.